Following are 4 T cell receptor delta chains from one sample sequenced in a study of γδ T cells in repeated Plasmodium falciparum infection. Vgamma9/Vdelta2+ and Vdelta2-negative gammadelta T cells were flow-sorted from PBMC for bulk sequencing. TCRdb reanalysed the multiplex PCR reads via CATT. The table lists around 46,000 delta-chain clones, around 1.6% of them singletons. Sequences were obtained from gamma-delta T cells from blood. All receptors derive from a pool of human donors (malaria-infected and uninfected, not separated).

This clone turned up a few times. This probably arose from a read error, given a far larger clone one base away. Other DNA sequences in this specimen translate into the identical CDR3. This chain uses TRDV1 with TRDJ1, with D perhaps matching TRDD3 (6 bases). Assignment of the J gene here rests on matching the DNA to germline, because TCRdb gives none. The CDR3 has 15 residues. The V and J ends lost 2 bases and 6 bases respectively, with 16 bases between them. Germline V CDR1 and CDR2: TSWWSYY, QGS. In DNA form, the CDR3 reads TGTGCTCTTGGGGAAGCGGCTGGGGTTCCGAATAAACTCATCTTT. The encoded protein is CALGEAAGVPNKLIF.

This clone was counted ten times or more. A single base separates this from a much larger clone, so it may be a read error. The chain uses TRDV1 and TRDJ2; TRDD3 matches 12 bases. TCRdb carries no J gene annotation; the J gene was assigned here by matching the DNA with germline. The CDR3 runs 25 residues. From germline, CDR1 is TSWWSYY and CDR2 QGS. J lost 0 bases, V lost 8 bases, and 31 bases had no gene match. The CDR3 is CALRPRLDTTGGYLTLPALTAQLFF. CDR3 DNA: TGTGCTCTTAGGCCCCGCCTTGATACTACTGGGGGATACCTTACCCTCCCTGCTTTGACAGCACAACTCTTCTTT.

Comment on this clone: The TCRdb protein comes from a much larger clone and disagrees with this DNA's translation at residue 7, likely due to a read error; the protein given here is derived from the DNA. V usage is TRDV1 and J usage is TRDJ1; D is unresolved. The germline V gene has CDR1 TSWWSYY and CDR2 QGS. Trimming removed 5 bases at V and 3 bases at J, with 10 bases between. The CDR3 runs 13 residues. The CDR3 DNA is TGTGCTCTTGGGTCCCCCTCCTCCGATAAACTCATCTTT. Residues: CALGSPSSDKLIF.

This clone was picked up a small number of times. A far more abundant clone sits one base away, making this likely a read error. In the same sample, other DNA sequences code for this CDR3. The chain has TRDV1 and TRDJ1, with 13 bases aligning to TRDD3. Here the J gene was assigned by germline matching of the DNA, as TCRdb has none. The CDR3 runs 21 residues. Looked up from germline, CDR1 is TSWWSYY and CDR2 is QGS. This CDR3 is CALGEVRGKLGDTPGTDKLIF. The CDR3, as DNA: TGTGCCCTTGGGGAGGTTAGGGGTAAACTGGGGGATACGCCGGGGACCGATAAACTCATCTTT.